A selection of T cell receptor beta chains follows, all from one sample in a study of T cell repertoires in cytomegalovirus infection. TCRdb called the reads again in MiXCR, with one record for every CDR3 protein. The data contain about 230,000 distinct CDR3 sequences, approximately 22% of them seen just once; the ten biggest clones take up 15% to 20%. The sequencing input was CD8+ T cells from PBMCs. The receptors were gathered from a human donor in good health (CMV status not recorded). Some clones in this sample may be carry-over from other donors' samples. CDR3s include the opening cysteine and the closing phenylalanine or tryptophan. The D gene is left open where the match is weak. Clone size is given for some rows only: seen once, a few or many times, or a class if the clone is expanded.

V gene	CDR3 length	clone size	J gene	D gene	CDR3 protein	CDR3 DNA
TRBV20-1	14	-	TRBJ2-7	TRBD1	CSARKDRGLYEQYF	TGCAGTGCTAGAAAGGACAGGGGGCTCTACGAGCAGTACTTC
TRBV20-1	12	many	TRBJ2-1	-	CSATFGNNEQFF	TGCAGCGCCACCTTCGGGAACAATGAGCAGTTCTTC
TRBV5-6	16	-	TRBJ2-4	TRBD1	CASSLEGTGAKNIQYF	TGTGCCAGCAGCTTGGAAGGGACAGGGGCTAAAAACATTCAGTACTTC
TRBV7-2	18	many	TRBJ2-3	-	CASSPVPGTTTSTDTQYF	TGTGCCAGCAGCCCGGTGCCCGGGACAACTACTAGCACAGATACGCAGTATTTT
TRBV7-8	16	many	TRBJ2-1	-	CASSPRPFSSYNEQFF	TGTGCCAGCAGCCCCCGTCCTTTTAGCTCCTACAATGAGCAGTTCTTC
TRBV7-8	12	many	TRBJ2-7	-	CASSLAYDEQYF	TGTGCCAGCAGCTTAGCGTACGACGAGCAGTACTTC
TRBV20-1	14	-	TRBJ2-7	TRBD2	CSAPAGGEPYEQYF	TGCAGTGCCCCCGCGGGGGGCGAACCCTACGAGCAGTACTTC
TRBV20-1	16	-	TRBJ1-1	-	CSAQQHLNTLNTEAFF	TGCAGTGCTCAACAGCATTTGAACACCCTGAACACTGAAGCTTTCTTT
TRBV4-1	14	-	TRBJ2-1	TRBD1	CASSQDKGANEQFF	TGCGCCAGCAGCCAAGACAAGGGGGCGAATGAGCAGTTCTTC
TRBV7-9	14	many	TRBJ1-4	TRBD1	CASSQDRERGKLFF	TGTGCCAGCAGTCAGGACAGGGAACGTGGAAAACTGTTTTTT
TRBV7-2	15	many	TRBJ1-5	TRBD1	CASSLTGGTNQPQHF	TGTGCCAGCAGCTTAACAGGGGGGACCAATCAGCCCCAGCATTTT
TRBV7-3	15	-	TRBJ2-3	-	CASSPRVSVGDTQYF	TGTGCCAGCAGCCCCAGAGTTTCGGTTGGCGATACGCAGTATTTT
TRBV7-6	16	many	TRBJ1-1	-	CASSLATEQMNTEAFF	TGTGCCAGCAGCTTAGCGACAGAGCAAATGAACACTGAAGCTTTCTTT
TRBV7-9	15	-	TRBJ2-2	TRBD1	CASSWDRGRPGELFF	TGTGCCAGCAGCTGGGACAGGGGAAGGCCCGGGGAGCTGTTTTTT
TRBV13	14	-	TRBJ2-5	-	CASSLTVAQETQYF	TGTGCCAGCAGCTTAACAGTAGCCCAAGAGACCCAGTACTTC
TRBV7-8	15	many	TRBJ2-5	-	CASSSRAGSGETQYF	TGTGCCAGCAGCTCACGGGCCGGCTCCGGGGAGACCCAGTACTTC
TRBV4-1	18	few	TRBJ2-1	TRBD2	CASSQRLGLAGDYNEQFF	TGCGCCAGCAGCCAAAGGTTGGGACTAGCGGGCGATTACAATGAGCAGTTCTTC
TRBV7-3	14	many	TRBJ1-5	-	CASSQTGEYQPQHF	TGTGCCAGCAGCCAAACGGGGGAGTATCAGCCCCAGCATTTT
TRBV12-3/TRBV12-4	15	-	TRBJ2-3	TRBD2	CASSFQRGGPDTQYF	TGTGCCAGCAGTTTTCAGCGGGGAGGACCAGATACGCAGTATTTT
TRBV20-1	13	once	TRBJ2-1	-	CSARPLAYNEQFF	TGCAGTGCTAGGCCCCTCGCCTACAATGAGCAGTTCTTC
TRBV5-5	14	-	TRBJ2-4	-	CASSWGLEVNIQYF	TGTGCCAGCAGTTGGGGCCTAGAGGTAAACATTCAGTACTTC
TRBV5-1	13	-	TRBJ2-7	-	CASSFTVAYEQYF	TGCGCCAGCAGCTTCACGGTAGCCTACGAGCAGTACTTC
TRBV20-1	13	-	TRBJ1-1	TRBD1	CSAIGQENTEAFF	TGCAGTGCTATTGGACAGGAGAACACTGAAGCTTTCTTT
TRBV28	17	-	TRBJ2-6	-	CASSPYWEPSGANILTF	TGTGCCAGCAGCCCTTACTGGGAACCCTCTGGGGCCAACATCCTGACTTTC
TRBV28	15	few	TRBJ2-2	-	CASRRGTANTGELFF	TGTGCCAGCAGACGGGGGACCGCGAACACCGGGGAGCTGTTTTTT
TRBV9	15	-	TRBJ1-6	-	CASSVASEVNSPLHF	TGTGCCAGCAGCGTAGCCAGTGAAGTGAACTCACCCCTCCACTTT
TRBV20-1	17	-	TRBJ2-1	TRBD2	CSARASGGHLSYNEQFF	TGCAGTGCTAGAGCTAGCGGGGGGCATCTCTCCTACAATGAGCAGTTCTTC
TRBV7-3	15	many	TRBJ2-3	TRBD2	CASRGAGYSTDTQYF	TGTGCCAGCAGGGGAGCGGGGTATAGCACAGATACGCAGTATTTT
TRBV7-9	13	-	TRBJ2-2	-	CASVPGVAGELFF	TGTGCCAGCGTACCGGGGGTCGCCGGGGAGCTGTTTTTT
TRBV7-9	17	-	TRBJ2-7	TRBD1	CASSPRLGGTGTYEQYF	TGTGCCAGCAGCCCCCGCCTGGGCGGGACAGGGACCTACGAGCAGTACTTC
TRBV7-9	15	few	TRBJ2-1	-	CASSLAGTTINEQFF	TGTGCCAGCAGCTTAGCTGGGACAACCATCAATGAGCAGTTCTTC
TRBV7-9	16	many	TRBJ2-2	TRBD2	CASSTRLAGDTGELFF	TGTGCCAGCAGCACCCGACTAGCGGGGGACACCGGGGAGCTGTTTTTT
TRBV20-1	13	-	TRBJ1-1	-	CSTRIPRDTEAFF	TGCAGTACGAGGATCCCGAGGGATACTGAAGCTTTCTTT
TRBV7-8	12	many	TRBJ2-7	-	CASSSAPYEQYF	TGTGCCAGCAGCTCAGCGCCCTACGAGCAGTACTTC
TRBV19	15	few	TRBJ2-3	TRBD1	CASTPPQGATDTQYF	TGTGCCAGTACCCCGCCACAGGGGGCAACAGATACGCAGTATTTT
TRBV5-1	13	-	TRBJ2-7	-	CARSWGQAYEQYF	TGCGCCAGAAGCTGGGGACAAGCCTACGAGCAGTACTTC
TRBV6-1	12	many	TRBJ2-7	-	CASGEFDYEQYF	TGTGCCAGCGGGGAATTTGACTACGAGCAGTACTTC
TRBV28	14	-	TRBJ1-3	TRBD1	CASSNGQGRNTIYF	TGTGCCAGCTCCAACGGACAGGGGCGAAACACCATATATTTT
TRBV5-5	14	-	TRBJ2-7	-	CASSLDVSYYEQYF	TGTGCCAGCAGCTTGGATGTCAGCTACTACGAGCAGTACTTC
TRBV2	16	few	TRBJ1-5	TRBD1	CASRGIDRASNQPQHF	TGTGCCAGCAGAGGAATCGACAGGGCGAGCAATCAGCCCCAGCATTTT
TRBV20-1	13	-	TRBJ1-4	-	CSASVGTNEKLFF	TGCAGTGCTAGCGTAGGAACTAATGAAAAACTGTTTTTT
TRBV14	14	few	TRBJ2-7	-	CASSQEAGANEQYF	TGTGCCAGCAGCCAAGAGGCAGGGGCCAACGAGCAGTACTTC
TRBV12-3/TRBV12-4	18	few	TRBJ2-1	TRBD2	CASHTSGGASKWSNEQFF	TGTGCCAGCCATACTAGCGGGGGGGCTTCGAAGTGGAGCAATGAGCAGTTCTTC
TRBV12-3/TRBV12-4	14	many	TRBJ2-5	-	CASSPEAGKETQYF	TGTGCCAGCAGTCCGGAGGCAGGGAAAGAGACCCAGTACTTC